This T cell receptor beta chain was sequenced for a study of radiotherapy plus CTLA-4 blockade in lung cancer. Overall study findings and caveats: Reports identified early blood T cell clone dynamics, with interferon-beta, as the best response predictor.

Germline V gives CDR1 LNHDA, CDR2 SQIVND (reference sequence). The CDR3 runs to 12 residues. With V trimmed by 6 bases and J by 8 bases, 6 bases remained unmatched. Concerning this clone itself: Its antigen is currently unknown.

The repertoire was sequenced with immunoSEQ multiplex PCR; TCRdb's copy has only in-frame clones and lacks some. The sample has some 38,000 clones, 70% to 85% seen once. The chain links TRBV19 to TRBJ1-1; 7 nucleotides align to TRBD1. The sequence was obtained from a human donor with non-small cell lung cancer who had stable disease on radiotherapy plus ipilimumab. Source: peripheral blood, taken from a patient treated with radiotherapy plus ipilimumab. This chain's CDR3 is CASSPIRGEAFF. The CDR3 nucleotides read TGTGCCAGTAGCCCAATCAGGGGGGAAGCTTTCTTT.